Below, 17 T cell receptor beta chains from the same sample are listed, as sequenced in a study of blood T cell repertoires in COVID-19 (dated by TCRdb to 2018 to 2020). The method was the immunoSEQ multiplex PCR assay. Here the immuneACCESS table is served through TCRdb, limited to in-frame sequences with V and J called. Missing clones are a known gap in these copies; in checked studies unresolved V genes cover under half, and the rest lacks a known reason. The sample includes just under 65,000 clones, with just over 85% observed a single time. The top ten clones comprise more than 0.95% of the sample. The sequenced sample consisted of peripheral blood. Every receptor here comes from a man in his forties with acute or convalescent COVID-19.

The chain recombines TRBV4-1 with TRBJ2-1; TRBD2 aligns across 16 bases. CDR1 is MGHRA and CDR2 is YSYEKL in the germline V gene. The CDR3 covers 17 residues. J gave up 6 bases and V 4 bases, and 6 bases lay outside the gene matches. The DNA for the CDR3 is TGCGCCAGCAGCCTGGGGACTAGCGGGGGGGCACTCAATGAGCAGTTCTTC. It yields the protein CASSLGTSGGALNEQFF.

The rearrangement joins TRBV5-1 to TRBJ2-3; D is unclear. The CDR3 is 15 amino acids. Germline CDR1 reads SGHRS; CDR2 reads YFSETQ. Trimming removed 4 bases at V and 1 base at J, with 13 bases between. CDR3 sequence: CASSRSYFGTDTQYF. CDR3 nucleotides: TGCGCCAGCAGCCGCTCATACTTCGGCACAGATACGCAGTATTTT. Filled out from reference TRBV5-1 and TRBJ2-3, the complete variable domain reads KAGVTQTPRYLIKTRGQQVTLSCSPISGHRSVSWYQQTPGQGLQFLFEYFSETQRNKGNFPGRFSGRQFSNSRSEMNVSTLELGDSALYLCASSRSYFGTDTQYFGPGTRLTVL.

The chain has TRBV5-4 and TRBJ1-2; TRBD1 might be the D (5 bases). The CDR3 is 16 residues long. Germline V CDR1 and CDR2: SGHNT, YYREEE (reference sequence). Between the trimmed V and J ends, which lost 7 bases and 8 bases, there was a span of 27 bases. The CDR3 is CASGKGLISLSSGYTF. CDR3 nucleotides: TGTGCCAGCGGCAAGGGACTCATAAGTCTATCGAGCGGCTACACCTTC.

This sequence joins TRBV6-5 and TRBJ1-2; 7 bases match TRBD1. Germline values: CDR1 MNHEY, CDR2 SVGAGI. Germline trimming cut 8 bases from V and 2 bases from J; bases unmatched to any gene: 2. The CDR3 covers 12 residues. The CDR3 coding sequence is TGTGCCAGCCTGACAGGGAACTATGGCTACACCTTC. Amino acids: CASLTGNYGYTF.

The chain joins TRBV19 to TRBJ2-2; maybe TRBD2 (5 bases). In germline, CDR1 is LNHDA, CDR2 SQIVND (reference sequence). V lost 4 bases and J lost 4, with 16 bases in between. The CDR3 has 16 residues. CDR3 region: CASSKGNLRVTGELFF. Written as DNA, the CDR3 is TGTGCCAGTAGTAAAGGGAATCTGAGGGTCACCGGGGAGCTGTTTTTT.

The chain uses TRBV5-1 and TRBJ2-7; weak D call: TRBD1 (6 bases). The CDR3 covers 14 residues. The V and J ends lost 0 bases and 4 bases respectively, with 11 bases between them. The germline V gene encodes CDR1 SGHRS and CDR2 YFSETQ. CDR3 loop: CASSLEGGKYEQYF. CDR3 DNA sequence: TGCGCCAGCAGCTTGGAAGGGGGAAAATACGAGCAGTACTTC.

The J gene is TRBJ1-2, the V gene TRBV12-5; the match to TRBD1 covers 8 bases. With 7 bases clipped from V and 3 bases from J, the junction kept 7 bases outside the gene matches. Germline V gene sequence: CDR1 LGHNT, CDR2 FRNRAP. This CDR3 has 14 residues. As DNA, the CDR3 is TGTGCTAGTGTAGCGGCAGGGGGCTACTATGGCTACACCTTC. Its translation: CASVAAGGYYGYTF. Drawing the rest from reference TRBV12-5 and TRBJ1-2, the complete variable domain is DARVTQTPRHKVTEMGQEVTMRCQPILGHNTVFWYRQTMMQGLELLAYFRNRAPLDDSGMPKDRFSAEMPDATLATLKIQPSEPRDSAVYFCASVAAGGYYGYTFGSGTRLTVV.

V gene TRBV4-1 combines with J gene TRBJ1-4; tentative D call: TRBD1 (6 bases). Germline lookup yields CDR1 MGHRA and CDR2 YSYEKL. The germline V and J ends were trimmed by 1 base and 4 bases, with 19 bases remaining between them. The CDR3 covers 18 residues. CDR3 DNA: TGCGCCAGCAGCCAAGGCGGCGCGGGGGGGGCCCTTAATGAAAAACTGTTTTTT. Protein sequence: CASSQGGAGGALNEKLFF.

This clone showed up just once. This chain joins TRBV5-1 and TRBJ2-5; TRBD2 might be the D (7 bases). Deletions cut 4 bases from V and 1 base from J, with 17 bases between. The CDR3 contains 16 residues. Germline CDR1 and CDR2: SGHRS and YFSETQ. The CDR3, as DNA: TGCGCCAGCAGCCTTATCGCGGGGGCTCCCCAAGAGACCCAGTACTTC. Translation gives CASSLIAGAPQETQYF.

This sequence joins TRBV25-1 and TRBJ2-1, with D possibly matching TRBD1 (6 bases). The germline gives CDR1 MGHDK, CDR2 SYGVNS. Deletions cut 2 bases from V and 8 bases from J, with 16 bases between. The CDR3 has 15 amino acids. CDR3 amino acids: CASSEEGVGSDEQFF. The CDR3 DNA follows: TGTGCCAGCAGTGAAGAGGGGGTCGGAAGTGATGAGCAGTTCTTC.

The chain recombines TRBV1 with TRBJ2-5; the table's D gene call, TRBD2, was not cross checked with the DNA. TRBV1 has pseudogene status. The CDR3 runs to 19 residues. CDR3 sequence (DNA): TGCACCAGCAGCCAAGATCCTCTAGCGGGGGGGCACACTTGGGAGACCCAGTACTTC. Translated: CTSSQDPLAGGHTWETQYF.

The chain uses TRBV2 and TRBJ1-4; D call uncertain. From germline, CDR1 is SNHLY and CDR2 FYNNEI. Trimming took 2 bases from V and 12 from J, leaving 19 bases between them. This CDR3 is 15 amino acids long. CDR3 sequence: CASSEYGSVVRELFF. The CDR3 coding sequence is TGTGCCAGCAGTGAATATGGGAGCGTGGTCCGGGAACTGTTTTTT. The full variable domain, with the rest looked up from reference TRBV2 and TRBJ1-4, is EPEVTQTPSHQVTQMGQEVILRCVPISNHLYFYWYRQILGQKVEFLVSFYNNEISEKSEIFDDQFSVERPDGSNFTLKIRSTKLEDSAMYFCASSEYGSVVRELFFGSGTQLSVL.

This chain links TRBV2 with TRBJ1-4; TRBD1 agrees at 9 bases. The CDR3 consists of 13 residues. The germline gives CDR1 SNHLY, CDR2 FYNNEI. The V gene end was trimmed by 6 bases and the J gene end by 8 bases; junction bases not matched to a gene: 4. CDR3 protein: CASSRDRDEKLFF. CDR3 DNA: TGTGCCAGCAGCCGGGACAGGGACGAAAAACTGTTTTTT.

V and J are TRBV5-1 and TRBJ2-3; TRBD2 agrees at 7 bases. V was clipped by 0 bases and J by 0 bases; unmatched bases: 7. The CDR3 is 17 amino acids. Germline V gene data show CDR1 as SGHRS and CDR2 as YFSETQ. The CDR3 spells CASSLGSGGSSTDTQYF. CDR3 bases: TGCGCCAGCAGCTTGGGGTCCGGGGGGAGTAGCACAGATACGCAGTATTTT. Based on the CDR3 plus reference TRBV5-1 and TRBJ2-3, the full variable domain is KAGVTQTPRYLIKTRGQQVTLSCSPISGHRSVSWYQQTPGQGLQFLFEYFSETQRNKGNFPGRFSGRQFSNSRSEMNVSTLELGDSALYLCASSLGSGGSSTDTQYFGPGTRLTVL.

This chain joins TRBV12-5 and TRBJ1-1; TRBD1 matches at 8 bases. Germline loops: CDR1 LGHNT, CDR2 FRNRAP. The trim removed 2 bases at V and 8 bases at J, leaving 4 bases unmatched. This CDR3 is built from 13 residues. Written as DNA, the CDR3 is TGTGCTAGTGGTTTGAGGCAGGGGGCGGAAGCTTTCTTT. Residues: CASGLRQGAEAFF.

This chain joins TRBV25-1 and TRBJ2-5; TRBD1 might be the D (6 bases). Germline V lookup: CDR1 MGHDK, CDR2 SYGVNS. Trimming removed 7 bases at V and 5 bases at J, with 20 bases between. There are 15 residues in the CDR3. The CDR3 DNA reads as TGTGCCAGCACCAATTTATGGGGGCCTCCCGAGACCCAGTACTTC. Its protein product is CASTNLWGPPETQYF.

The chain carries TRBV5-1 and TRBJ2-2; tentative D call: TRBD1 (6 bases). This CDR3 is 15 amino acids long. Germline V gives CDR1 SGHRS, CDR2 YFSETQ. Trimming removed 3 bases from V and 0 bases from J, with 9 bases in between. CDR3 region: CASSWGRTNTGELFF. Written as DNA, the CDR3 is TGCGCCAGCAGCTGGGGGCGGACGAACACCGGGGAGCTGTTTTTT.